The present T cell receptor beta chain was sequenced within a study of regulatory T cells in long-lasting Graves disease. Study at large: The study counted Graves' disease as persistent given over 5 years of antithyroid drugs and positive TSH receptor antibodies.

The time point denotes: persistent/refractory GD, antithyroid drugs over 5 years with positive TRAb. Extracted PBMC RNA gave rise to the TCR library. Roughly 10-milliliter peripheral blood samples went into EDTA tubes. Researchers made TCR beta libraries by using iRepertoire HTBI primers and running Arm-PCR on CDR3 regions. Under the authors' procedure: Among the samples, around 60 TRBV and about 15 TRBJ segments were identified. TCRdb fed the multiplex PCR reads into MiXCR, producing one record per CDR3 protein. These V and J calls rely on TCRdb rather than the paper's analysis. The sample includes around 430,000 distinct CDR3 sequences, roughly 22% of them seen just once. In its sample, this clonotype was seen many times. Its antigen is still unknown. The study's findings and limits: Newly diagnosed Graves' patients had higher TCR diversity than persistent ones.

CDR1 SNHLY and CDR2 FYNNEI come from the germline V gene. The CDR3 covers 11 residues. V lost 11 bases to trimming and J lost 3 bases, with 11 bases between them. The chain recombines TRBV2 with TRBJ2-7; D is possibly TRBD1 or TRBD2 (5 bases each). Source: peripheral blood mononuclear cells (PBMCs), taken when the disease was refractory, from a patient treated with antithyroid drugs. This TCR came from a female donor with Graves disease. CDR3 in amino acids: CAGRQSYEQYF. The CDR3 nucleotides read TGTGCCGGGAGACAGAGCTACGAGCAGTACTTC.